This T cell receptor (beta chain) is drawn from a study of CD8 T cells in Susac syndrome. V lost 5 bases to trimming and J lost 8 bases, with 18 bases between them. Germline loops: CDR1 MNHEY, CDR2 SMNVEV (reference sequence). The CDR3 covers 14 residues. When the RNA was reverse transcribed, random hexamers were used with an input of roughly 0.5 to 1 ug. TCRdb reprocessed the immunoSEQ multiplex PCR reads with MiXCR, giving one entry per CDR3 protein. The table shows some 200,000 distinct CDR3 sequences, with about 94% occurring only once. The clonotype comes from a human donor with Susac syndrome. The sample comprised CD4+ T cells from PBMCs. The chain combines TRBV27 with TRBJ1-2, with D uncertain. CDR3 region: CASSGISPPYGYTF. The CDR3 bases are TGTGCCAGCAGTGGGATATCCCCCCCCTACGGCTACACCTTC.